This T cell receptor beta chain was sequenced for a study of OX40 agonist ivuxolimab in advanced cancers. Overall study results and limits: By week 6 at 0.1 to 3.0 mg/kg, blood CD4+ and CD8+ T cells had expanded clonally.

Notes on this clone: Its antigen is as yet unknown.

Some clones are missing from TCRdb's copy, which holds only in-frame ones; the method was immunoSEQ multiplex PCR. The sample holds under 60,000 clones; 70% to 90% are singletons and the top ten take about 48%. The CDR3 spans 15 residues. The junction had 5 bases not matched to a gene; V was cut back by 3 bases and J by 5 bases. Germline CDR1 reads MDHEN; CDR2 reads SYDVKM. The sample here was CD4+ or CD8+ T cells sorted from blood, taken in a trial of the OX40 agonist ivuxolimab. V and J are TRBV28 and TRBJ2-7, with TRBD1 matching over 12 bases. The TCR originated in an adult with an advanced solid tumor such as melanoma, head and neck, liver or kidney cancer. DNA of the CDR3: TGTGCCAGCAGTTTGGGACAGGGGGCTAAAGACGAGCAGTACTTC. It codes for CASSLGQGAKDEQYF.